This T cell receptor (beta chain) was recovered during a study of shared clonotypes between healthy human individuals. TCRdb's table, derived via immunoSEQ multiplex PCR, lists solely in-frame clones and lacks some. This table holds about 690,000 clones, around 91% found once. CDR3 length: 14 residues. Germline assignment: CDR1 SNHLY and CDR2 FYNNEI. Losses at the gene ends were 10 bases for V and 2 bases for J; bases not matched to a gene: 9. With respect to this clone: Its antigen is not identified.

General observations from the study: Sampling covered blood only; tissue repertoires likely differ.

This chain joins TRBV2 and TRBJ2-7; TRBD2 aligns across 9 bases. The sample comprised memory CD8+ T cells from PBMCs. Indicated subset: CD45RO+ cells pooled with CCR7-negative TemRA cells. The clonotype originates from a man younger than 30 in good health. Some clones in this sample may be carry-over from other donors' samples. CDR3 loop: CAIMSGRPPYEQYF. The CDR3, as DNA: TGTGCCATCATGAGCGGGAGGCCCCCCTACGAGCAGTACTTC.